The entry below gives a single TCR beta chain sequence along with its context. What it binds is unknown. Method: immunoSEQ multiplex PCR; TCRdb's copy keeps in-frame clones and lacks some. The sample lists approximately 120,000 clones; about nine tenths were seen once. This sample stems from a study of cytomegalovirus exposure and HLA in healthy donors. The CDR3 spans 14 residues. V was clipped by 3 bases and J by 3 bases, with 12 bases between them. Germline values: CDR1 SGHNT, CDR2 YYREEE (reference sequence). Regarding the study as a whole: Listed as cytomegalovirus-associated were more than 150 TCR beta chains. Subsequent analysis of the 100 to 150 validation repertoires found a tendency for first-cohort TCR clusters to co-occur.

Separation from the roughly 670-subject first cohort characterized the roughly 120-subject validation cohort, to which the donors belonged. The chain is built from TRBV5-4 and TRBJ1-1; a weak D match, TRBD1 (5 bases). Input material: PBMCs. This clonotype was sampled from a young woman in good health and CMV-seronegative. CDR3 in amino acids: CASSSGHRDTEAFF. The CDR3 DNA reads TGTGCCAGCAGCTCCGGACACCGGGACACTGAAGCTTTCTTT.